The 30 T cell receptor beta chains presented below share a single source sample, sequenced in a study of T cell responses to AZD1222 COVID-19 vaccine. Data came from immunoSEQ multiplex PCR; TCRdb stores just in-frame clones and leaves some out. Counted here are around 150,000 clones, 85% to 90% occurring once; the ten biggest clones make up 1.5% to 2%. The sequencing here drew on peripheral blood, taken on day 0 of AZD1222 vaccination. Receptor source: an adult in good health.

This clone appeared a single time. The V call is TRBV7-9, the J call TRBJ2-5; unclear D gene. The CDR3 is made up of 14 amino acids. Trimming removed 5 bases at V and 4 bases at J, with 14 bases between. Germline assignment: CDR1 SEHNR and CDR2 FQNEAQ (reference sequence). CDR3 amino acids: CASSNPRIPETQYF. CDR3 sequence (DNA): TGTGCCAGCAGCAACCCAAGGATTCCAGAGACCCAGTACTTC. The full variable domain, in which reference TRBV7-9 and TRBJ2-5 provide the parts outside the CDR3, is DTGVSQNPRHKITKRGQNVTFRCDPISEHNRLYWYRQTLGQGPEFLTYFQNEAQLEKSRLLSDRFSAERPKGSFSTLEIQRTEQGDSAMYLCASSNPRIPETQYFGPGTRLLVL.

This chain connects TRBV11-2 to TRBJ2-6; D is unclear. The CDR3 extends over 15 amino acids. The V gene's germline CDR1 is SGHAT and CDR2 FQNNGV. Trimming cost V 2 bases and J 0 bases, with 5 bases left between them. Here the CDR3 reads CASSLSFSGANVLTF. In DNA form, the CDR3 reads TGTGCCAGCAGCTTAAGCTTCTCTGGGGCCAACGTCCTGACTTTC.

This clone was found once. The chain uses TRBV11-2 and TRBJ2-5; D ambiguous. Germline V CDR1 and CDR2: SGHAT, FQNNGV. V lost 5 bases to trimming and J lost 5 bases, with 12 bases between them. The CDR3 has 13 residues. The DNA for the CDR3 is TGTGCCAGCAGCCCCCAAGTTACCGAGACCCAGTACTTC. Its protein is CASSPQVTETQYF.

J is TRBJ2-1 and V is TRBV18; 14 bases are shared with TRBD2. Germline assignment: CDR1 KGHSH and CDR2 LQKENI. With V trimmed by 0 bases and J by 4 bases, 2 bases remained unmatched. CDR3 length: 17 residues. CDR3 sequence reads: CASSPPGLAGAYNEQFF. The DNA for the CDR3 is TGTGCCAGCTCACCACCGGGACTAGCGGGAGCGTACAATGAGCAGTTCTTC.

This chain connects TRBV12-3 or TRBV12-4 to TRBJ2-7; D uncertain. The CDR3 consists of 12 residues. V was pared by 3 bases and J by 3 bases, with 6 bases between. The CDR3 loop reads CASSLTYYEQYF. The CDR3 DNA follows: TGTGCCAGCAGTTTGACTTACTACGAGCAGTACTTC.

The rearrangement links TRBV28 to TRBJ2-3; no reliable D call. The CDR3 length is 14 residues. The V end lost 5 bases, the J end lost 1 base, and 10 bases lay between the germline ends. The V gene's germline CDR1 is MDHEN and CDR2 SYDVKM. The CDR3 reads CASSALGRTDTQYF. The DNA for the CDR3 is TGTGCCAGCAGTGCCTTGGGCCGCACAGATACGCAGTATTTT.

The chain has TRBV25-1 and TRBJ2-2, with D possibly matching TRBD1 (5 bases). V was cut by 3 bases and J by 1 base, with 9 bases left in between. CDR1 and CDR2 (germline): MGHDK, SYGVNS. The CDR3 extends over 15 amino acids. CDR3: CASSDGHLNTGELFF. CDR3 bases: TGTGCCAGCAGTGATGGACACTTGAACACCGGGGAGCTGTTTTTT.

The gene calls are TRBV19 and TRBJ2-7; 11 bases line up with TRBD2. V was clipped by 9 bases and J by 2 bases; unmatched bases: 12. Germline V gene lookup returns CDR1 LNHDA and CDR2 SQIVND (reference sequence). The CDR3 covers 16 residues. CDR3 DNA sequence: TGTGCCAGCTTAGGGACTAGCGGACCGCGCGCCTACGAGCAGTACTTC. Protein product: CASLGTSGPRAYEQYF.

The V gene is TRBV5-7, the J gene TRBJ1-1; D possibly corresponds to TRBD1 (6 bases). TRBV5-7 is an open reading frame, and its role is uncertain. V shed 7 bases and J shed 0 bases, with 19 bases lying between them. CDR3 length: 16 residues. CDR3 DNA sequence: TGTGCCAGCCCGGGGGAAGGGGGACGCGTGAACACTGAAGCTTTCTTT. The encoded protein is CASPGEGGRVNTEAFF.

The chain is built from TRBV9 and TRBJ2-2; 10 bases agree with TRBD1. There are 16 residues in the CDR3. The germline CDR1 and CDR2 sequences are SGDLS and YYNGEE. The V and J ends lost 4 bases and 6 bases, in that order; junction bases with no gene match: 9. The CDR3 loop is CASSPLGQGMAGELFF. The CDR3 DNA is TGTGCCAGCAGCCCCCTGGGACAGGGGATGGCCGGGGAGCTGTTTTTT.

In this sample, this clone turned up once. This chain links TRBV2 with TRBJ2-3; 7 nucleotides line up with TRBD2. CDR1 and CDR2 (germline): SNHLY, FYNNEI. There are 14 residues in the CDR3. V lost 7 bases to trimming and J lost 4 bases; unmatched junction nucleotides: 8. CDR3 DNA: TGTGCCAGCAACCTCGGGGAGGGTGCAGATACGCAGTATTTT. This codes for CASNLGEGADTQYF.

This clone was found once. This chain connects TRBV19 to TRBJ1-1; D is perhaps TRBD1 (5 bases). Germline loops: CDR1 LNHDA, CDR2 SQIVND (reference sequence). Trimming took off 7 bases at V and 2 bases at J, with 17 bases between the two ends. The CDR3 length is 15 residues. This chain's CDR3 is CASTAPGQSNTEAFF. CDR3 sequence (DNA): TGTGCCAGTACCGCGCCGGGGCAATCTAACACTGAAGCTTTCTTT. The full variable domain, with the rest looked up from reference TRBV19 and TRBJ1-1, is DGGITQSPKYLFRKEGQNVTLSCEQNLNHDAMYWYRQDPGQGLRLIYYSQIVNDFQKGDIAEGYSVSREKKESFPLTVTSAQKNPTAFYLCASTAPGQSNTEAFFGQGTRLTVV.

The J gene is TRBJ1-5, the V gene TRBV7-9, with D possibly TRBD1 on 5 matching bases. The CDR3 totals 16 residues. V lost 6 bases and J 3 bases, leaving 18 bases between the germline ends. Germline assignment: CDR1 SEHNR and CDR2 FQNEAQ (reference sequence). CDR3 bases: TGTGCCAGCAGTTTCTATTCAGGGACGAACAATCAGCCCCAGCATTTT. Translation: CASSFYSGTNNQPQHF.

The rearrangement uses TRBV7-8 and TRBJ1-4, with D perhaps matching TRBD1 (5 bases). Looked up from germline, CDR1 is SGHVS and CDR2 is FQNEAQ. V lost 1 base and J 3 bases, leaving 12 bases between the germline ends. The CDR3 contains 16 residues. The CDR3 bases are TGTGCCAGCAGCTTAGTCAGGGATTTGGCTAATGAAAAACTGTTTTTT. Translated, it gives CASSLVRDLANEKLFF.

This chain joins TRBV5-5 and TRBJ1-5, with a weak D call TRBD1 (6 bases). This CDR3 is 15 amino acids long. Germline lookup yields CDR1 SGHKS and CDR2 YYEKEE (reference sequence). V lost 3 bases to trimming and J lost 4 bases, with 14 bases between them. The CDR3: CASSYLGQINQPQHF. In DNA, the CDR3 is TGTGCCAGCAGCTATCTGGGACAAATTAATCAGCCCCAGCATTTT.

The CDR3 is CASVRAGDADTQYF. CDR3 sequence (DNA): TGCGCCAGCGTCCGGGCGGGCGATGCAGATACGCAGTATTTT. The chain couples TRBV10-2 to TRBJ2-3; weak D call: TRBD2 (5 bases). CDR3 length equals 14 residues. Trimming removed 8 bases at V and 4 bases at J, with 16 bases between. Germline CDR1 reads WSHSY; CDR2 reads SAAADI.

This clone was counted a single time. The J gene is TRBJ1-5, the V gene TRBV2; possible D gene TRBD1, 5 bases. This CDR3 has 13 residues. CDR1 and CDR2 from the germline V gene are SNHLY and FYNNEI. V lost 8 bases to trimming and J lost 3 bases, with 11 bases between them. The CDR3 nucleotides are TGTGCCAGCGGTCGGGACGCCAATCAGCCCCAGCATTTT. Protein: CASGRDANQPQHF.

The chain uses TRBV12-3 or TRBV12-4 and TRBJ1-1; D possibly corresponds to TRBD1 (6 bases). V lost 6 bases and J 6 bases, leaving 14 bases between the germline ends. The CDR3 length is 13 residues. For the CDR3, the DNA is TGTGCCAGCAGCATCACTACAGGGTCTGAAGCTTTCTTT. This translates into CASSITTGSEAFF.

V is TRBV7-2 and J is TRBJ1-2; D uncertain. The CDR3 has 13 amino acids. Germline V gene data show CDR1 as SGHTA and CDR2 as FQGNSA. V was clipped by 5 bases and J by 8 bases, with 15 bases between them. The CDR3 DNA follows: TGTGCCAGCAGCCTAAAGGGAGGCGGCGGCTACACCTTC. Translated: CASSLKGGGGYTF.

The chain uses TRBV10-1 and TRBJ1-1; D is perhaps TRBD1 (5 bases). The CDR3 contains 13 residues. Germline V gene lookup returns CDR1 WNHNN and CDR2 SYGVQD (reference sequence). V lost 7 bases, J lost 0 bases, and 9 bases lay in between. CDR3 in DNA: TGCGCCAGCACAGCAGGGTTGAACACTGAAGCTTTCTTT. Amino acids: CASTAGLNTEAFF.

This clone was seen once. The V call is TRBV7-3, the J call TRBJ1-1; tentative D call: TRBD1 (5 bases). The V end was cut by 0 bases, the J end by 3 bases, with 5 bases between. Germline CDR1 and CDR2: SGHTA and FQGTGA. The CDR3 has 13 amino acids. The CDR3 sequence is CASSLTRDTEAFF. Written as DNA, the CDR3 is TGTGCCAGCAGCTTAACCAGGGACACTGAAGCTTTCTTT. Variable domain in full (rest from reference TRBV7-3 and TRBJ1-1): GAGVSQTPSNKVTEKGKYVELRCDPISGHTALYWYRQSLGQGPEFLIYFQGTGAADDSGLPNDRFFAVRPEGSVSTLKIQRTERGDSAVYLCASSLTRDTEAFFGQGTRLTVV.

The chain recombines TRBV14 with TRBJ2-7; 12 bases align to TRBD2. The CDR3 runs 15 residues. Germline V gene data show CDR1 as SGHDN and CDR2 as FVKESK. The V segment lost 1 base and the J segment 7 bases; nucleotides outside the gene matches: 5. Here the CDR3 reads CASSQGLAGDEEQYF. The CDR3 region has the DNA TGTGCCAGCAGCCAAGGACTAGCGGGAGACGAAGAGCAGTACTTC. Looking up the rest from reference TRBV14 and TRBJ2-7 gives the full variable domain: EAGVTQFPSHSVIEKGQTVTLRCDPISGHDNLYWYRRVMGKEIKFLLHFVKESKQDESGMPNNRFLAERTGGTYSTLKVQPAELEDSGVYFCASSQGLAGDEEQYFGPGTRLTVT.

The rearrangement links TRBV5-4 to TRBJ1-3; possibly TRBD1 for D (5 bases). V was trimmed by 4 bases and J by 4 bases, leaving 15 bases between them. Germline lookup yields CDR1 SGHNT and CDR2 YYREEE (reference sequence). The CDR3 length is 15 residues. The CDR3 DNA is TGTGCCAGCAGCCAGGCCGGGGGGTCCGGAAACACCATATATTTT. It translates to CASSQAGGSGNTIYF.

The V gene is TRBV29-1, the J gene TRBJ2-7, with 12 nucleotides matching TRBD2. Looked up from germline, CDR1 is SQVTM and CDR2 is ANQGSEA. Trimming took 2 bases from V and 6 from J; bases not matched to a gene: 11. CDR3 length: 16 amino acids. The CDR3 nucleotides read TGCAGCGTTGAATGGTACGCACTAGCGGGAGGTCGCGAGCAGTACTTC. It is translated as CSVEWYALAGGREQYF.

The DNA of the CDR3 is TGTGCCTGGACCACGGCATTAGGCTCTGGAAACACCATATATTTT. It codes for CAWTTALGSGNTIYF. The V call is TRBV30, the J call TRBJ1-3; unclear D gene. The germline V gene encodes CDR1 GTSNPN and CDR2 SVGIG (reference sequence). This CDR3 region has 15 residues. Trimming pared 4 bases from V and 0 bases from J, leaving 13 bases between.

The chain carries TRBV3-1 (or the pseudogene TRBV3-2) and TRBJ2-7; TRBD1 is a possible D gene (5 bases). The CDR3 has 13 residues. The V end lost 0 bases, the J end lost 3 bases, and 6 bases lay between the germline ends. Per germline, CDR1 LGHDT and CDR2 YNNKEL (reference sequence). CDR3 sequence (DNA): TGTGCCAGCAGCCAAGACCAGGGCTACGAGCAGTACTTC. Translation: CASSQDQGYEQYF.

The chain has TRBV18 and TRBJ1-1; tentative D call: TRBD1 (6 bases). Germline CDR1 and CDR2: KGHSH and LQKENI. Trimming took 0 bases from V and 0 from J, leaving 8 bases between them. The length of the CDR3 is 15 residues. CDR3 sequence: CASSPPNRVNTEAFF. The DNA for the CDR3 is TGTGCCAGCTCACCACCAAACAGGGTGAACACTGAAGCTTTCTTT. The full variable domain, with the rest looked up from reference TRBV18 and TRBJ1-1, is NAGVMQNPRHLVRRRGQEARLRCSPMKGHSHVYWYRQLPEEGLKFMVYLQKENIIDESGMPKERFSAEFPKEGPSILRIQQVVRGDSAAYFCASSPPNRVNTEAFFGQGTRLTVV.

The chain employs TRBV7-9 and TRBJ1-1, with a possible D match to TRBD1 (6 bases). The CDR3 sequence is 15 residues long. CDR1 is SEHNR and CDR2 is FQNEAQ in the germline V gene (reference sequence). With 5 bases removed from V and 0 bases from J, the gap between germline ends came to 13 bases. The CDR3: CASSPWTVMNTEAFF. The CDR3 DNA reads as TGTGCCAGCAGCCCATGGACAGTAATGAACACTGAAGCTTTCTTT.

This chain connects TRBV29-1 to TRBJ1-2; 8 bases are a match to TRBD1. Unmatched junction bases numbered 6, after V lost 6 bases and J lost 3 bases. CDR1 SQVTM and CDR2 ANQGSEA come from the germline V gene. The length of the CDR3 is 13 residues. CDR3 sequence (DNA): TGCAGCGTGCGGACAGGGTGGGACTATGGCTACACCTTC. Translation: CSVRTGWDYGYTF.

This clone was seen a single time. V usage is TRBV19 and J usage is TRBJ2-2, with 9 bases that match TRBD1. The ends lost 5 bases at V and 4 bases at J; junction bases unmatched: 8. The CDR3 is 16 amino acids. Germline V gene data show CDR1 as LNHDA and CDR2 as SQIVND (reference sequence). The CDR3 loop is CASSFRTGAGTGELFF. The CDR3 region has the DNA TGTGCCAGTAGTTTCCGGACAGGGGCGGGCACCGGGGAGCTGTTTTTT. The variable domain in full, completed from reference TRBV19 and TRBJ2-2, reads DGGITQSPKYLFRKEGQNVTLSCEQNLNHDAMYWYRQDPGQGLRLIYYSQIVNDFQKGDIAEGYSVSREKKESFPLTVTSAQKNPTAFYLCASSFRTGAGTGELFFGEGSRLTVL.